The 26 T cell receptor beta chains presented below share a single source sample, sequenced in a study of blood T cell repertoires in COVID-19 (dated by TCRdb to 2018 to 2021). Library method: the immunoSEQ multiplex PCR assay. Drawn from immuneACCESS, this table holds only the in-frame rearrangements with V and J called that TCRdb kept. Clones are partly lost; checked studies trace under half to an unresolved V gene and leave the rest unexplained. The sample table contains about 110,000 clones; only one count was recorded for roughly 86% of them. 3.5% to 4.5% of the sample goes to the ten largest clones. The sequenced sample consisted of peripheral blood. Receptors originate from a man in his forties or fifties with acute or convalescent COVID-19.

This chain links TRBV18 with TRBJ2-1, with 14 bases matching TRBD2. CDR1 is KGHSH, CDR2 LQKENI, per germline. The CDR3 is made up of 16 amino acids. Germline trimming cut 6 bases from V and 6 bases from J; bases unmatched to any gene: 7. CDR3 sequence (DNA): TGTGCCAGCTCCCCCAGACTAGCGGGAGGGATCAATGAGCAGTTCTTC. Residues: CASSPRLAGGINEQFF.

The rearrangement joins TRBV14 to TRBJ1-1; D perhaps matches TRBD1 (5 bases). CDR3 length: 12 amino acids. Germline CDR1 and CDR2: SGHDN and FVKESK. Deletions cut 1 base from V and 11 bases from J, with 11 bases between. The CDR3 region is CASSQGGASAFF. The DNA for the CDR3 is TGTGCCAGCAGCCAAGGGGGCGCGTCGGCTTTCTTT.

The chain is built from TRBV5-8 and TRBJ2-7, with 8 bases identical to TRBD1. The germline V gene has CDR1 SGHTS and CDR2 YDEGEE. This CDR3 is built from 16 residues. After removal of 5 bases from V and 2 bases from J, the junction contained 12 bases not matched to a gene. The CDR3 coding sequence is TGTGCCAGCAGTTTCCCCTCGACAGGGGAAACCTACGAGCAGTACTTC. The encoded protein is CASSFPSTGETYEQYF.

This clone has only one observation. V is TRBV4-1 and J is TRBJ2-3, with a weak D call TRBD1 (5 bases). The CDR3 runs to 16 residues. In germline, CDR1 is MGHRA, CDR2 YSYEKL. V was pared by 0 bases and J by 4 bases, with 14 bases between. In DNA form, the CDR3 reads TGCGCCAGCAGCCAAGAGGGGTCTGGGGCGGCAGATACGCAGTATTTT. It encodes CASSQEGSGAADTQYF.

Of note for this clone: Different DNA sequences within this sample yield the same CDR3. Here the CDR3 DNA reads TGTGCCAGCAGCTTACAGGGGGGGAACACTGAAGCTTTCTTT. This sequence encodes CASSLQGGNTEAFF. V gene TRBV7-3 combines with J gene TRBJ1-1, with 7 positions matching TRBD1. The CDR3 is 14 amino acids. In germline, CDR1 is SGHTA, CDR2 FQGTGA. The J segment lost 1 base and the V segment lost 2 bases, leaving 1 base of the junction unmatched.

In DNA, the CDR3 is TGTGCCAGCAGGCTGACTAGCGGACTCCAGTATTTT. This sequence encodes CASRLTSGLQYF. This chain joins TRBV12-3 or TRBV12-4 and TRBJ2-3; 9 bases are a match to TRBD2. This CDR3 is built from 12 residues. The ends lost 6 bases at V and 12 bases at J; junction bases unmatched: 7.

This clone came up a few times. This chain uses TRBV19 with TRBJ2-2, with D uncertain. Germline-derived CDR1 and CDR2 are LNHDA and SQIVND (reference sequence). The CDR3 runs to 15 residues. Trimming took off 4 bases at V and 0 bases at J, with 9 bases between the two ends. CDR3 amino acids: CASSTSSSNTGELFF. CDR3 DNA: TGTGCCAGTAGTACCTCTTCCTCGAACACCGGGGAGCTGTTTTTT.

This clone has just a few counts. The chain employs TRBV7-6 and TRBJ2-1, with TRBD2 matching over 8 bases. This CDR3 spans 15 amino acids. In germline, CDR1 is SGHVS, CDR2 FNYEAQ. V shed 8 bases and J 7 bases; nucleotides not matched to a gene: 13. CDR3 sequence (DNA): TGTGCCAGCCAGAGGAGGGCGTCTAGCGGGAATGAGCAGTTCTTC. It specifies CASQRRASSGNEQFF. The full variable domain, in which reference TRBV7-6 and TRBJ2-1 provide the parts outside the CDR3, is GAGVSQSPRYKVTKRGQDVALRCDPISGHVSLYWYRQALGQGPEFLTYFNYEAQQDKSGLPNDRFSAERPEGSISTLTIQRTEQRDSAMYRCASQRRASSGNEQFFGPGTRLTVL.

This chain links TRBV7-8 with TRBJ1-1; possible D gene TRBD1, 6 bases. V was pared by 1 base and J by 3 bases, with 9 bases between. Germline assignment: CDR1 SGHVS and CDR2 FQNEAQ. The CDR3 is 14 residues long. CDR3 protein: CASSLVGGDTEAFF. CDR3 sequence (DNA): TGTGCCAGCAGCTTAGTAGGGGGGGACACTGAAGCTTTCTTT.

This clone was detected only once. The V call is TRBV7-8, the J call TRBJ2-7; 7 bases match TRBD1. The CDR3 extends over 15 amino acids. Germline-derived CDR1 and CDR2 are SGHVS and FQNEAQ. The V segment lost 5 bases and the J segment 4 bases; nucleotides outside the gene matches: 11. The CDR3, as DNA: TGTGCCAGCAGCCGAGAGGGGACAGAAGCGTACGAGCAGTACTTC. It yields the protein CASSREGTEAYEQYF.

The V gene is TRBV7-6, the J gene TRBJ1-5; unclear D gene. Germline V gene data show CDR1 as SGHVS and CDR2 as FNYEAQ. The CDR3 runs 15 residues. V shed 5 bases and J shed 0 bases, with 11 bases lying between them. This chain's CDR3 is CASSPGPSSNQPQHF. CDR3 nucleotides: TGTGCCAGCAGCCCCGGTCCTTCTAGCAATCAGCCCCAGCATTTT.

The V and J genes are TRBV9 and TRBJ2-2; D is possibly TRBD1 (6 bases). Trimming cost V 0 bases and J 5 bases, with 11 bases left between them. The CDR3 is made up of 15 amino acids. Germline lookup yields CDR1 SGDLS and CDR2 YYNGEE. The CDR3 spells CASSVGRGQTGELFF. DNA for the CDR3: TGTGCCAGCAGCGTAGGAAGGGGACAAACCGGGGAGCTGTTTTTT.

This clone was observed once. V and J are TRBV24-1 and TRBJ2-2, with 9 positions matching TRBD2. Germline trimming cut 0 bases from V and 0 bases from J; bases unmatched to any gene: 7. The CDR3 has 19 residues. CDR1 is KGHDR, CDR2 SFDVKD, per germline. CDR3 sequence (DNA): TGTGCCACCAGTGATTTGCCTAGCGGGGATACCGCGAACACCGGGGAGCTGTTTTTT. The encoded protein is CATSDLPSGDTANTGELFF.

This clone was seen only a few times. The chain has TRBV19 and TRBJ1-5; 10 bases match TRBD1. Germline CDR1 LNHDA, CDR2 SQIVND (reference sequence). This CDR3 spans 16 amino acids. Trimming cost V 5 bases and J 6 bases; bases outside gene matches: 10. For the CDR3, the DNA is TGTGCCAGTAGTCTCCCCAGGACAGGGGGAGGTCAGCCCCAGCATTTT. This codes for CASSLPRTGGGQPQHF.

The chain links TRBV25-1 to TRBJ1-6; 11 bases agree with TRBD1. The CDR3 extends over 16 amino acids. Germline V gene data show CDR1 as MGHDK and CDR2 as SYGVNS. V trimming: 4 bases; J trimming: 9 bases; junction bases outside the gene matches: 8. In nucleotides, the CDR3 is TGTGCCAGCAGTGCTAGGACAGGGGGCGGACGTTCACCCCTCCACTTT. Translating gives CASSARTGGGRSPLHF.

The chain uses TRBV3-1 (or the pseudogene TRBV3-2) and TRBJ2-3; D is perhaps TRBD2 (6 bases). CDR1 and CDR2 from the germline V gene are LGHDT and YNNKEL (reference sequence). V was pared by 1 base and J by 8 bases, with 7 bases between. This CDR3 comprises 12 residues. CDR3 sequence: CASSQGEVTQYF. DNA of the CDR3: TGTGCCAGCAGCCAAGGGGAGGTTACGCAGTATTTT.

The chain combines TRBV7-2 with TRBJ1-1; tentative D call: TRBD1 (6 bases). The germline V gene encodes CDR1 SGHTA and CDR2 FQGNSA. The V and J ends lost 5 bases and 4 bases respectively, with 17 bases between them. The CDR3 spans 15 residues. CDR3 bases: TGTGCCAGCAGCCGTAAGTGGGTAGGGGGCACTGAAGCTTTCTTT. Translating gives CASSRKWVGGTEAFF.

This clone came up a few times. The gene calls are TRBV6-5 and TRBJ1-6; TRBD1 aligns across 8 bases. The CDR3 has 14 amino acids. Germline CDR1 is MNHEY and CDR2 is SVGAGI. V dropped 6 bases and J dropped 7; count of bases not matched to a gene: 5. This CDR3 reads CASRHTGGNSPLHF. DNA of the CDR3: TGTGCCAGCAGACACACAGGGGGAAATTCACCCCTCCACTTT.

This chain links TRBV9 with TRBJ1-6; D is perhaps TRBD1 (6 bases). The V end was cut by 3 bases, the J end by 9 bases, with 19 bases between. Germline lookup yields CDR1 SGDLS and CDR2 YYNGEE. The CDR3 sequence is 16 residues long. CDR3 sequence: CASSAAGQSIGSPLHF. In DNA, the CDR3 is TGTGCCAGCAGCGCCGCTGGACAGTCGATCGGTTCACCCCTCCACTTT.

The chain links TRBV5-4 to TRBJ1-3; D possibly corresponds to TRBD1 (6 bases). V lost 4 bases, J lost 1 base, and 6 bases lay in between. Germline assignment: CDR1 SGHNT and CDR2 YYREEE (reference sequence). The CDR3 totals 13 residues. This chain's CDR3 is CASSTGSGNTIYF. CDR3 in DNA: TGTGCCAGCAGCACAGGGTCTGGAAACACCATATATTTT.

This chain uses TRBV5-5 with TRBJ1-4; 7 bases agree with TRBD1. The trim removed 2 bases at V and 2 bases at J, leaving 12 bases unmatched. CDR3 length: 18 residues. CDR1 SGHKS and CDR2 YYEKEE come from the germline V gene (reference sequence). The CDR3 reads CASSLRTGGAATNEKLFF. The CDR3 nucleotides read TGTGCCAGCAGCTTACGGACAGGTGGCGCGGCGACTAATGAAAAACTGTTTTTT.

This chain connects TRBV20-1 to TRBJ2-3; a possible D gene is TRBD2 (5 bases). Trimming stripped 7 bases from V and 6 bases from J, with 8 bases between. This CDR3 comprises 10 residues. The germline gives CDR1 DFQATT, CDR2 SNEGSKA (reference sequence). CDR3 in amino acids: CSVARDTQYF. The DNA of the CDR3 is TGCAGTGTAGCGCGCGATACGCAGTATTTT.

V and J are TRBV9 and TRBJ2-5, with 8 bases aligning to TRBD1. V lost 1 base and J lost 5; bases outside the gene matches: 7. The CDR3 contains 15 residues. Germline V gives CDR1 SGDLS, CDR2 YYNGEE. CDR3 sequence reads: CASSVSQGAGETQYF. DNA of the CDR3: TGTGCCAGCAGCGTATCCCAGGGGGCAGGGGAGACCCAGTACTTC.

The rearrangement uses TRBV29-1 and TRBJ1-1; D is uncertain. Germline V gene data show CDR1 as SQVTM and CDR2 as ANQGSEA. The CDR3 runs to 13 residues. The germline V and J ends were trimmed by 0 bases and 11 bases, with 16 bases remaining between them. CDR3 coding DNA: TGCAGCGTTGAAGAGTTGACGGCCTCGGGGGCTTTCTTT. Its translation is CSVEELTASGAFF.

This clone was detected only a few times. The chain combines TRBV6-6 with TRBJ1-6; 8 nucleotides align to TRBD1. Trimming removed 8 bases from V and 6 bases from J; junction bases left unmatched: 6. This CDR3 spans 14 amino acids. CDR1 and CDR2 (germline): MNHNY, SVGAGI (reference sequence). CDR3 coding DNA: TGTGCCAGCTCCCCGGACAGGGCTAATTCACCCCTCCACTTT. It yields the protein CASSPDRANSPLHF.

The table lists this clone with a count of one. This chain links TRBV18 with TRBJ2-5, with TRBD1 identical over 10 bases. Per the germline V gene, CDR1 is KGHSH and CDR2 is LQKENI. The trim removed 5 bases at V and 5 bases at J, leaving 8 bases unmatched. The CDR3 spans 15 residues. CDR3 coding DNA: TGTGCCAGCTCAAAGAGACAGGGGGCGAGGGAGACCCAGTACTTC. This encodes CASSKRQGARETQYF.